Described below is a single T cell receptor (beta chain) sequence and its context. Its antigen is not identified. These data originate in a study of chemoradiotherapy in HPV16-positive cancers. V was clipped by 2 bases and J by 6 bases; unmatched bases: 9. The CDR3 covers 15 residues. Looked up from germline, CDR1 is SGHKS and CDR2 is YYEKEE (reference sequence). Findings and caveats of the study: HPV-specific T cells were functionally defined from only a couple of HPV16-positive patients.

This table comes from immunoSEQ multiplex PCR, and its TCRdb copy is limited to in-frame clones, with some not included. In the table there are 11,000 or so clones, roughly 77% of which are singletons. This clonotype originated in a human donor with HPV-associated anogenital cancer. This sample was gathered from a patient who underwent chemoradiotherapy. V and J are TRBV5-5 and TRBJ2-7; 9 bases map to TRBD1. The DNA for the CDR3 is TGTGCCAGCAGCTTTTCACCAACAGGGGGCCGCGAGCAGTACTTC. Amino acid sequence: CASSFSPTGGREQYF.